The source of this T cell receptor beta chain is a study of blood T cell repertoires in COVID-19. Source study methods: The assay estimated nucleated cells by amplifying reference gene primers. Assay: immunoSEQ multiplex PCR; the TCRdb copy retains only in-frame clones and omits some. Clone size and V and J calls were adopted from that table, with D and trimming inferred from the DNA. Of 46,000 or so clones in the sample, 80% to 90% were seen once. Germline V gene data show CDR1 as SGHAT and CDR2 as FQNNGV. V shed 5 bases, J shed 2 bases, and the junction held 8 bases outside the gene matches. The CDR3 totals 15 residues.

Sequenced sample: peripheral blood. The receptor comes from a man over 45 with acute or convalescent COVID-19. V gene TRBV11-2 combines with J gene TRBJ2-7; TRBD2 agrees at 8 bases. CDR3 loop: CASSQELAAPYEQYF. CDR3 coding DNA: TGTGCCAGCAGCCAAGAACTAGCGGCCCCCTACGAGCAGTACTTC.